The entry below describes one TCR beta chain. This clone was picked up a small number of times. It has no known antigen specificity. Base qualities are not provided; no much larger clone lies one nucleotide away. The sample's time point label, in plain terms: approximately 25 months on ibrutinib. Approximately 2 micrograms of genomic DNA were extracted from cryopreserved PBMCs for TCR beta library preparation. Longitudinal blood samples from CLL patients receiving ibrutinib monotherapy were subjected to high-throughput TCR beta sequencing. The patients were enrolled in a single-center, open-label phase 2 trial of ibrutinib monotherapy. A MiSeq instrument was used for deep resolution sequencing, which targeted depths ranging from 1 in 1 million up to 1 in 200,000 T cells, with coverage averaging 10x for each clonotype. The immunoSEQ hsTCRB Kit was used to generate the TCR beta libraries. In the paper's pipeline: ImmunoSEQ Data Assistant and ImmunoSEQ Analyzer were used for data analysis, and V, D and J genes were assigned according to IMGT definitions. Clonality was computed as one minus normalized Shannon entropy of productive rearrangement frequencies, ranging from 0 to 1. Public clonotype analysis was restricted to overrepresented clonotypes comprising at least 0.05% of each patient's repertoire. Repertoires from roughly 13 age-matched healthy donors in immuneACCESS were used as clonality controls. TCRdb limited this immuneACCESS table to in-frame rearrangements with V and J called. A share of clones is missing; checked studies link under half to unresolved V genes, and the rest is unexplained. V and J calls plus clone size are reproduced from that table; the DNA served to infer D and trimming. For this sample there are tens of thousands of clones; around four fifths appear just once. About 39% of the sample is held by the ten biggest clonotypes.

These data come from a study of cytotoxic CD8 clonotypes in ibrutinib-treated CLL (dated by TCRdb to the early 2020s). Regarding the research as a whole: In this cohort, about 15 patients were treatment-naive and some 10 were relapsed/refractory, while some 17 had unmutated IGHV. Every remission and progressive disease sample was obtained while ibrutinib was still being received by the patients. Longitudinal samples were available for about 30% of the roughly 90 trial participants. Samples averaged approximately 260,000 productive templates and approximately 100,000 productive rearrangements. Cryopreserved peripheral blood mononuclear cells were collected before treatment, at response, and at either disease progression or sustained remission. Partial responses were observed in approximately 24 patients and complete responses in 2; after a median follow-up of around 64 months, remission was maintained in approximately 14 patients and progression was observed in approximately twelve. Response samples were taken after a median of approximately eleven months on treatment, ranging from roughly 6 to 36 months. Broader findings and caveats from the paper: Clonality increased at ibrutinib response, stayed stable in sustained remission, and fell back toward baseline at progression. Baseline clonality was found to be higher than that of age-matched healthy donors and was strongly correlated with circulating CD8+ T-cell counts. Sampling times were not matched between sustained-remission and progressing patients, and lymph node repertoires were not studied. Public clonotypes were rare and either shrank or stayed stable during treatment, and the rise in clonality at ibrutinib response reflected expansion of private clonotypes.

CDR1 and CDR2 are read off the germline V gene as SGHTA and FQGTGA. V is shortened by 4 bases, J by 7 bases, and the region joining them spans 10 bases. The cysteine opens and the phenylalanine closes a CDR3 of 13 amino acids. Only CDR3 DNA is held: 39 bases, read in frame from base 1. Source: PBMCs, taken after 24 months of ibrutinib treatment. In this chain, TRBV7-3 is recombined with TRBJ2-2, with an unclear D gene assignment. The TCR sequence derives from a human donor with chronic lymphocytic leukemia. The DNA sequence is TGTGCCAGCAGCTCCGTACGTGGCGGGGAGCTGTTTTTT. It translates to CASSSVRGGELFF.